One and the same sample provided the 24 T cell receptor beta chains below, sequenced in a study of PD-L1 blockade in urothelial cancer. The repertoire was sequenced with immunoSEQ multiplex PCR; TCRdb's copy has only in-frame clones and lacks some. The sample lists 130,000 or so clones; about 88% were seen once. Time point: pretreatment peripheral blood. The specimen comprised PBMCs, sampled around atezolizumab (anti-PD-L1) treatment. These receptor sequences come from a man aged 50 to 60 with urothelial cancer.

The CDR3 nucleotides are TGTGCCAGTAGTAGGGGACTAGCGGGAGCAAGCTCCTACAATGAGCAGTTCTTC. Encoded protein: CASSRGLAGASSYNEQFF. This chain uses TRBV19 with TRBJ2-1; 14 nucleotides line up with TRBD2. The CDR3 has 18 amino acids. CDR1 and CDR2 from the germline V gene are LNHDA and SQIVND (reference sequence). Trimming cost V 4 bases and J 0 bases; bases outside gene matches: 5.

The gene calls are TRBV25-1 and TRBJ2-7; TRBD2 matches at 7 bases. The CDR3 loop spans 15 amino acids. V lost 7 bases to trimming and J lost 1 base; unmatched junction nucleotides: 10. CDR1 and CDR2 (germline): MGHDK, SYGVNS. The DNA for the CDR3 is TGTGCCAGCACCAACTTCAAGGGAGGGTCCTACGAGCAGTACTTC. Translating it yields CASTNFKGGSYEQYF.

The chain employs TRBV7-9 and TRBJ1-4; perhaps TRBD1 as D (5 bases). The CDR3 length is 15 residues. V shed 5 bases and J shed 0 bases, with 10 bases lying between them. Germline V gene sequence: CDR1 SEHNR, CDR2 FQNEAQ (reference sequence). The CDR3 bases are TGTGCCAGCAGCCCGGACACTGCAACTAATGAAAAACTGTTTTTT. Translating it yields CASSPDTATNEKLFF.

This clone occurred a few times. This rearrangement joins TRBV4-1 to TRBJ1-1; D unresolved. The CDR3 extends over 15 amino acids. V was clipped by 7 bases and J by 4 bases, with 19 bases between them. Germline CDR1 is MGHRA and CDR2 is YSYEKL. This CDR3 is CASTEESFACTEAFF. Here the CDR3 DNA reads TGCGCCAGCACCGAAGAGAGTTTCGCGTGCACTGAAGCTTTCTTT.

The V gene is TRBV18, the J gene TRBJ2-7; a possible D gene is TRBD2 (5 bases). The ends were cut back, 5 bases at V and 3 bases at J, with 23 bases in the middle. Germline assignment: CDR1 KGHSH and CDR2 LQKENI. The CDR3 runs to 17 residues. CDR3 region: CASSSLATRRNNYEQYF. In DNA, the CDR3 is TGTGCCAGCTCATCACTGGCCACTAGGAGAAATAACTACGAGCAGTACTTC.

The chain uses TRBV7-9 and TRBJ1-1, with D tentatively TRBD1 (5 bases). This CDR3 spans 14 amino acids. V was clipped by 3 bases and J by 1 base, with 9 bases between them. Germline V CDR1 and CDR2: SEHNR, FQNEAQ (reference sequence). The CDR3 region has the DNA TGTGCCAGCAGCTTTCAGGGAGGGAACACTGAAGCTTTCTTT. Translating gives CASSFQGGNTEAFF.

This clone showed up just once. This sequence joins TRBV19 and TRBJ2-5; 8 bases match TRBD2. CDR3 length: 11 residues. Germline assignment: CDR1 LNHDA and CDR2 SQIVND (reference sequence). V gave up 10 bases and J gave up 9 bases; unmatched junction bases: 7. The DNA of the CDR3 is TGTGCCACATCCGGGGGGGGCTCCCAGTACTTC. Its protein product is CATSGGGSQYF. Together with reference TRBV19 and TRBJ2-5, the CDR3 gives the full variable domain: DGGITQSPKYLFRKEGQNVTLSCEQNLNHDAMYWYRQDPGQGLRLIYYSQIVNDFQKGDIAEGYSVSREKKESFPLTVTSAQKNPTAFYLCATSGGGSQYFGPGTRLLVL.

This chain joins TRBV25-1 and TRBJ2-1; 7 bases fit TRBD1. The CDR3 sequence is 14 residues long. The germline V gene has CDR1 MGHDK and CDR2 SYGVNS. Trimming at V came to 7 bases and at J to 2 bases, leaving 5 bases not matched to a gene. The CDR3 reads CASIGTAPYNEQFF. Written as DNA, the CDR3 is TGTGCCAGCATCGGGACAGCCCCCTACAATGAGCAGTTCTTC.

The chain joins TRBV19 to TRBJ2-7, with D possibly matching TRBD2 (6 bases). Germline-derived CDR1 and CDR2 are LNHDA and SQIVND (reference sequence). With 4 bases removed from V and 2 bases from J, the gap between germline ends came to 15 bases. The CDR3 spans 15 residues. The DNA for the CDR3 is TGTGCCAGTAGTAGACGGGACTCTACAACCTACGAGCAGTACTTC. Translated, it gives CASSRRDSTTYEQYF.

The J gene is TRBJ2-1, the V gene TRBV7-9; maybe TRBD1 (6 bases). The CDR3 has 13 residues. V gave up 5 bases and J gave up 4 bases, with 9 bases separating them. The germline gives CDR1 SEHNR, CDR2 FQNEAQ (reference sequence). CDR3 loop: CASSPDSYNEQFF. The DNA of the CDR3 is TGTGCCAGCAGCCCGGACAGTTACAATGAGCAGTTCTTC.

The V and J genes are TRBV28 and TRBJ2-7, with 7 bases fitting TRBD1. In germline, CDR1 is MDHEN, CDR2 SYDVKM. The CDR3 is made up of 16 amino acids. Trimming at V came to 10 bases and at J to 2 bases, leaving 17 bases not matched to a gene. Here the CDR3 reads CATAPLPGQPPYEQYF. The CDR3 DNA reads TGTGCCACCGCCCCACTACCGGGACAGCCTCCCTACGAGCAGTACTTC.

This chain connects TRBV6-5 to TRBJ1-1; D perhaps matches TRBD1 (6 bases). Trimming cost V 3 bases and J 5 bases, with 13 bases left between them. Germline V CDR1 and CDR2: MNHEY, SVGAGI. The CDR3 has 14 amino acids. The CDR3 DNA reads as TGTGCCAGCAGTTATCTCAGGGGAGAAACTGAAGCTTTCTTT. This translates into CASSYLRGETEAFF.

This chain connects TRBV27 to TRBJ2-3; TRBD1 is a possible D gene (6 bases). Per germline, CDR1 MNHEY and CDR2 SMNVEV (reference sequence). CDR3 size: 14 residues. Between the trimmed V and J ends, which lost 4 bases and 4 bases, there was a span of 12 bases. The CDR3 coding sequence is TGTGCCAGCAGTTCTCGGGACACCGCAGATACGCAGTATTTT. It is translated as CASSSRDTADTQYF.

This chain joins TRBV27 and TRBJ1-1; 7 nucleotides match TRBD1. This CDR3 is 16 amino acids long. Germline CDR1 MNHEY, CDR2 SMNVEV (reference sequence). Unmatched junction bases numbered 16, after V lost 8 bases and J lost 4 bases. Here the CDR3 DNA reads TGTGCCAGCTCTCCCAGAGGAGGGGGCAGGGCCACTGAAGCTTTCTTT. This gives the protein CASSPRGGGRATEAFF.

This chain connects TRBV5-1 to TRBJ2-1; D may be TRBD1 (5 bases). The V gene's germline CDR1 is SGHRS and CDR2 YFSETQ. V was cut by 0 bases and J by 1 base, with 11 bases left in between. The CDR3 has 16 amino acids. The DNA for the CDR3 is TGCGCCAGCAGCTTGGGGGCGGACATATCCTACAATGAGCAGTTCTTC. This translates into CASSLGADISYNEQFF.

The J gene is TRBJ1-6, the V gene TRBV6-5; D is unclear. The CDR3 is 16 amino acids. Per germline, CDR1 MNHEY and CDR2 SVGAGI. V lost 0 bases and J 10 bases, leaving 16 bases between the germline ends. This CDR3 is CASSYSDLGRGSPLHF. CDR3 coding DNA: TGTGCCAGCAGTTACTCAGATTTGGGCCGGGGATCACCCCTCCACTTT.

The rearrangement links TRBV9 to TRBJ2-2; D is perhaps TRBD2 (6 bases). The CDR3 spans 15 residues. Trimming removed 0 bases at V and 2 bases at J, with 8 bases between. Germline loops: CDR1 SGDLS, CDR2 YYNGEE. DNA for the CDR3: TGTGCCAGCAGCGTAGCGGGAGACAACACCGGGGAGCTGTTTTTT. Residues: CASSVAGDNTGELFF. Together with reference TRBV9 and TRBJ2-2, the CDR3 gives the full variable domain: DSGVTQTPKHLITATGQRVTLRCSPRSGDLSVYWYQQSLDQGLQFLIQYYNGEERAKGNILERFSAQQFPDLHSELNLSSLELGDSALYFCASSVAGDNTGELFFGEGSRLTVL.

V is TRBV19 and J is TRBJ2-1; TRBD2 agrees at 9 bases. The CDR3 totals 17 residues. V was pared by 5 bases and J by 0 bases, with 8 bases of the junction left unmatched. The germline V gene encodes CDR1 LNHDA and CDR2 SQIVND (reference sequence). The CDR3 DNA is TGTGCCAGTAGTTTATCCGGTAGCGGGAGCTCCTACAATGAGCAGTTCTTC. Protein product: CASSLSGSGSSYNEQFF.

This chain uses TRBV7-3 with TRBJ2-1; 9 positions match TRBD2. The junction had 9 bases not matched to a gene; V was cut back by 7 bases and J by 14 bases. This CDR3 is 12 amino acids long. Germline values: CDR1 SGHTA, CDR2 FQGTGA. The CDR3 nucleotides are TGTGCCAGCACCCAGGGGCGGGAGGGCAAGTTCTTC. As protein: CASTQGREGKFF.

This clone was found once. The rearrangement joins TRBV7-6 to TRBJ2-2, with D tentatively TRBD1 (5 bases). CDR1 and CDR2 (germline): SGHVS, FNYEAQ. This CDR3 is built from 15 residues. V dropped 1 base and J dropped 2 bases, with 8 bases sitting between them. CDR3 DNA: TGTGCCAGCAGCTTAGTCAGGGTTAACACCGGGGAGCTGTTTTTT. Protein product: CASSLVRVNTGELFF.

The chain recombines TRBV6-5 with TRBJ1-5, with 9 bases aligning to TRBD1. This CDR3 comprises 15 residues. CDR1 and CDR2 (germline): MNHEY, SVGAGI. Germline trimming cut 5 bases from V and 4 bases from J; bases unmatched to any gene: 6. CDR3 residues: CASSLNGQGNQPQHF. CDR3 DNA: TGTGCCAGCAGTCTTAACGGACAGGGGAATCAGCCCCAGCATTTT.

This clone was observed at least ten times. The rearrangement links TRBV28 to TRBJ1-1; 7 bases align to TRBD1. The germline V gene has CDR1 MDHEN and CDR2 SYDVKM. The junction had 3 bases not matched to a gene; V was cut back by 3 bases and J by 8 bases. This CDR3 is built from 12 residues. The CDR3 DNA sequence: TGTGCCAGCAGTTTTGGGACAGCCGAAGCTTTCTTT. This gives the protein CASSFGTAEAFF.

This clone was observed a few times. V is TRBV5-1 and J is TRBJ2-1; 10 positions agree with TRBD2. Unmatched junction bases numbered 8, after V lost 2 bases and J lost 9 bases. Germline CDR1 SGHRS, CDR2 YFSETQ. CDR3 size: 15 residues. In DNA form, the CDR3 reads TGCGCCAGCAGCTTAGCGGGAGGGCTGGGCGGTGAGCAGTTCTTC. Protein product: CASSLAGGLGGEQFF.

The genes are TRBV2 and TRBJ2-3; TRBD2 aligns across 7 bases. The V gene's germline CDR1 is SNHLY and CDR2 FYNNEI. Trimming took 0 bases from V and 0 from J; bases not matched to a gene: 3. This CDR3 has 16 residues. CDR3 in amino acids: CASSEAAGTSTDTQYF. The CDR3 DNA reads TGTGCCAGCAGTGAAGCAGCGGGGACTAGCACAGATACGCAGTATTTT. The whole variable domain, filled in from reference TRBV2 and TRBJ2-3, reads EPEVTQTPSHQVTQMGQEVILRCVPISNHLYFYWYRQILGQKVEFLVSFYNNEISEKSEIFDDQFSVERPDGSNFTLKIRSTKLEDSAMYFCASSEAAGTSTDTQYFGPGTRLTVL.